This paragraph covers one T cell receptor beta chain sequence. Its cognate antigen is unknown. This record belongs to a study of siplizumab effects on memory and regulatory T cells. Study results and limitations: Significant reduction of alloreactive sequences traceable to unstimulated CD4+ memory cells was observed with siplizumab. Naive T cells seemed more diverse than memory cells and seemed major alloresponse contributors. Roughly 75-97% of proliferating clones (CD4+ or CD8+) could not be assigned a naive or memory phenotype.

TCR templates numbering some 10^5 were assayed per sample. Assay used: immunoSEQ multiplex PCR; TCRdb lists only in-frame clones, some missing. The data show more than 85,000 clones, roughly nine tenths seen once. Trimming removed 4 bases from V and 8 bases from J, with 13 bases in between. The germline gives CDR1 SGDLS, CDR2 YYNGEE. This CDR3 is 13 amino acids long. This TCR was recovered from a human donor in good health. V gene TRBV9 combines with J gene TRBJ2-4; perhaps TRBD2 as D (6 bases). Input material: CD4+ T cells sorted from blood. The CDR3 region has the DNA TGTGCCAGCAGCCGGGGGAGAGGGGACATTCAGTACTTC. Translating it yields CASSRGRGDIQYF.